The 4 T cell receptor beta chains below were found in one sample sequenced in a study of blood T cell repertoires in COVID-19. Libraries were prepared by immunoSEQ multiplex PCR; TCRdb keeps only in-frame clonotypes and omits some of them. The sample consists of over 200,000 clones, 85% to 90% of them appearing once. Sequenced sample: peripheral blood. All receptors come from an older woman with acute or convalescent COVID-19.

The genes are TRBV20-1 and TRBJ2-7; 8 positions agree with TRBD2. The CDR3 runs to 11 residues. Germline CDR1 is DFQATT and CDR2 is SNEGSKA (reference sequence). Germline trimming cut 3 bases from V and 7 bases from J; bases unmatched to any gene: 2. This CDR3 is CSASSGGEQYF. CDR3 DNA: TGCAGTGCTAGTTCGGGGGGGGAGCAGTACTTC.

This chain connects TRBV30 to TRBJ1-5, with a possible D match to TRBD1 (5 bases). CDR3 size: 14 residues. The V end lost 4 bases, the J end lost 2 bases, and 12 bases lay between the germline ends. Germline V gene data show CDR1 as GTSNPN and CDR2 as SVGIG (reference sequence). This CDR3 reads CAWTGGGGNQPQHF. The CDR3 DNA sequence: TGTGCCTGGACGGGGGGAGGGGGCAATCAGCCCCAGCATTTT. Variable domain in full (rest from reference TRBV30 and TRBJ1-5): SQTIHQWPATLVQPVGSPLSLECTVEGTSNPNLYWYRQAAGRGLQLLFYSVGIGQISSEVPQNLSASRPQDRQFILSSKKLLLSDSGFYLCAWTGGGGNQPQHFGDGTRLSIL.

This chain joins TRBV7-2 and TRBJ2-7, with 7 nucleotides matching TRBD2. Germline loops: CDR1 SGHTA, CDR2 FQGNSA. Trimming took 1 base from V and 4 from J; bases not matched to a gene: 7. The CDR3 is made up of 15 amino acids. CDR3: CASSLGPSGMYEQYF. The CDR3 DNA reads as TGTGCCAGCAGCTTAGGTCCTAGCGGTATGTACGAGCAGTACTTC.

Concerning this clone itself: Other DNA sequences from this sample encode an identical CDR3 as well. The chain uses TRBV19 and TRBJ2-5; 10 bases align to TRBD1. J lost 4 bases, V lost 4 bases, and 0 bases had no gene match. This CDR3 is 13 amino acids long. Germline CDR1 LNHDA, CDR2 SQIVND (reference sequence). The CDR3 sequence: CASSRDRGETQYF. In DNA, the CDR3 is TGTGCCAGTAGTAGGGACAGGGGAGAGACCCAGTACTTC. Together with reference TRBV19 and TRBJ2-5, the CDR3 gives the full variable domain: DGGITQSPKYLFRKEGQNVTLSCEQNLNHDAMYWYRQDPGQGLRLIYYSQIVNDFQKGDIAEGYSVSREKKESFPLTVTSAQKNPTAFYLCASSRDRGETQYFGPGTRLLVL.